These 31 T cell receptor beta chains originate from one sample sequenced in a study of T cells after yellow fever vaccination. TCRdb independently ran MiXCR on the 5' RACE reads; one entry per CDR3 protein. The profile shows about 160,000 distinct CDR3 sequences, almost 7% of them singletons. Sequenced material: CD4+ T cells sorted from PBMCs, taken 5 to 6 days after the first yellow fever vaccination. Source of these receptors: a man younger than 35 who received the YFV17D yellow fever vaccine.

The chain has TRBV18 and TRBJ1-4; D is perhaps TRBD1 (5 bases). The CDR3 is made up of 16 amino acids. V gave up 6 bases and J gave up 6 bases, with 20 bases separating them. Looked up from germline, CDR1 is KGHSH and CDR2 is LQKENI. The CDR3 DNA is TGTGCCAGCTCGCGACTTCCGGGACGGAAAGATGAAAAACTGTTTTTT. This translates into CASSRLPGRKDEKLFF.

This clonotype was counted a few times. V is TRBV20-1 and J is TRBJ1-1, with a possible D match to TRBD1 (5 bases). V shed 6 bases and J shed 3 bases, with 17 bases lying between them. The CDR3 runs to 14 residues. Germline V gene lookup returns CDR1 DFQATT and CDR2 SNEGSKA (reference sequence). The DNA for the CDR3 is TGCAGTGCCCCCTCGGGGGGGGGGTACACTGAAGCTTTCTTT. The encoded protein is CSAPSGGGYTEAFF.

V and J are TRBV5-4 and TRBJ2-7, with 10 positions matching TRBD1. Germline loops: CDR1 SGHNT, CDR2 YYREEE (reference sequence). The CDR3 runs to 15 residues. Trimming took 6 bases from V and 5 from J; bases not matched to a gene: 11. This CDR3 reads CASIPLGQGSNEQYF. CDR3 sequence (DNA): TGTGCCAGCATCCCCCTGGGACAGGGGTCCAACGAGCAGTACTTC.

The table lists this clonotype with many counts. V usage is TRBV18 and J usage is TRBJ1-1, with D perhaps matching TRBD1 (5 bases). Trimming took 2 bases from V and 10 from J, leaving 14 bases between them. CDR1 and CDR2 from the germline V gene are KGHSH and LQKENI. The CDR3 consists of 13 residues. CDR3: CASSPSGGGGAFF. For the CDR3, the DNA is TGTGCCAGCTCACCATCGGGGGGTGGAGGAGCTTTCTTT.

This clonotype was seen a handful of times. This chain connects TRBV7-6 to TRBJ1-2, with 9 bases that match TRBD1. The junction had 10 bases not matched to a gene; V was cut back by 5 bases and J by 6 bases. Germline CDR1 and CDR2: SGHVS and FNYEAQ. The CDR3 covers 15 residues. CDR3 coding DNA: TGTGCCAGCAGCGACTCCCAACAGGGGGCTAATGGCTACACCTTC. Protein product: CASSDSQQGANGYTF.

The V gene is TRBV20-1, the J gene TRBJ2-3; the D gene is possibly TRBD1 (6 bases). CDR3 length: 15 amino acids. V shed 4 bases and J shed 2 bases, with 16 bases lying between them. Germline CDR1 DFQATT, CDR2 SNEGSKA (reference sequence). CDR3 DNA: TGCAGTGCTATCCTCCGGACAGTCAACACAGATACGCAGTATTTT. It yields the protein CSAILRTVNTDTQYF.

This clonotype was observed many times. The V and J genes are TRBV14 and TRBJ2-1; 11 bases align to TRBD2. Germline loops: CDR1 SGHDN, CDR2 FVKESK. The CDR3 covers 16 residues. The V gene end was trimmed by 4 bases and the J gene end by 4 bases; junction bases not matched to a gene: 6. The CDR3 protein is CASSRETSGVYNEQFF. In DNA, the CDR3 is TGTGCCAGCAGCCGGGAGACTAGCGGGGTTTACAATGAGCAGTTCTTC. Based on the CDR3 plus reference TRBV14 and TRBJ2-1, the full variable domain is EAGVTQFPSHSVIEKGQTVTLRCDPISGHDNLYWYRRVMGKEIKFLLHFVKESKQDESGMPNNRFLAERTGGTYSTLKVQPAELEDSGVYFCASSRETSGVYNEQFFGPGTRLTVL.

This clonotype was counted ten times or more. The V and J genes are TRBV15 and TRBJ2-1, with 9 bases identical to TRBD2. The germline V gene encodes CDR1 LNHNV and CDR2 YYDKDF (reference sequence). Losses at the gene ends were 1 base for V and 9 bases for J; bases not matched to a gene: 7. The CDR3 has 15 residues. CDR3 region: CATSRGGGGESEQFF. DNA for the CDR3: TGTGCCACCAGCAGAGGAGGCGGGGGGGAGTCTGAGCAGTTCTTC.

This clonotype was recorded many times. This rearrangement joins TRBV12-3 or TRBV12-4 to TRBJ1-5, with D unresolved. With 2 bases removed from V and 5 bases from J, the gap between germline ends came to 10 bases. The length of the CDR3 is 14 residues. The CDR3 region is CASSLFRLDQPQHF. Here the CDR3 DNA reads TGTGCCAGCAGTTTATTCCGTCTGGATCAGCCCCAGCATTTT.

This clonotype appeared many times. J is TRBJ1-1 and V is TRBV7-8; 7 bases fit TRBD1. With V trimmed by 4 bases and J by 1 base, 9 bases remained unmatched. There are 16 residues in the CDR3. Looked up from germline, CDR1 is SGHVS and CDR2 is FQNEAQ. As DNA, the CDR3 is TGTGCCAGCAGCTACCCCCTAGGGGGCGAGAACACTGAAGCTTTCTTT. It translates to CASSYPLGGENTEAFF.

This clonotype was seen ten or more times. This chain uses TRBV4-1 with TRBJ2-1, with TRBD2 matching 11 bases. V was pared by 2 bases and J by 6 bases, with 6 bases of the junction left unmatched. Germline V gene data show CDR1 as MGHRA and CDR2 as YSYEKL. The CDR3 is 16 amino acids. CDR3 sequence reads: CASSQLLAGGLNEQFF. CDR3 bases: TGCGCCAGCAGCCAACTTCTAGCGGGGGGTCTCAATGAGCAGTTCTTC.

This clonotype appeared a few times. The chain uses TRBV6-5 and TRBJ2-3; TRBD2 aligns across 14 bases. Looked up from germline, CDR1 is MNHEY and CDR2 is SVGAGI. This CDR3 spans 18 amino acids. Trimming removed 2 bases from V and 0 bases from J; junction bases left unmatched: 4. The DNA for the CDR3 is TGTGCCAGCAGTTACCATGGGACTAGCGGGGGTAGCACAGATACGCAGTATTTT. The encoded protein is CASSYHGTSGGSTDTQYF.

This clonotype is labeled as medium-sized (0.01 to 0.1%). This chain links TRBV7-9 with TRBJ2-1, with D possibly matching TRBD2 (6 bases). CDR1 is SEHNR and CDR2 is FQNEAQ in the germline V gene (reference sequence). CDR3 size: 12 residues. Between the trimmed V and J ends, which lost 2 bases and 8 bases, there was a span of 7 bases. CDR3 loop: CASSLTGDEQFF. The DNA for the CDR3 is TGTGCCAGCAGCTTAACGGGGGATGAGCAGTTCTTC.

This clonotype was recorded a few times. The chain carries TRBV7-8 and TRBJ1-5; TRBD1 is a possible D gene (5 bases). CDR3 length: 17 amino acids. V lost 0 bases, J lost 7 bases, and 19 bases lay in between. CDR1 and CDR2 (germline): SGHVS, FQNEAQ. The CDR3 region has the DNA TGTGCCAGCAGCTTAGCGCTCGCAGGGCTCCTGGGCCAGCCCCAGCATTTT. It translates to CASSLALAGLLGQPQHF.

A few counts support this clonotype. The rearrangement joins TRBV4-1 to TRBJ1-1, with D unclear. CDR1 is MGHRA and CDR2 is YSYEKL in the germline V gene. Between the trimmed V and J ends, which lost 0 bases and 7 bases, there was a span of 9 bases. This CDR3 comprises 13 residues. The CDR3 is CASSQDGSGEAFF. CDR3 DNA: TGCGCCAGCAGCCAAGATGGGTCGGGTGAAGCTTTCTTT.

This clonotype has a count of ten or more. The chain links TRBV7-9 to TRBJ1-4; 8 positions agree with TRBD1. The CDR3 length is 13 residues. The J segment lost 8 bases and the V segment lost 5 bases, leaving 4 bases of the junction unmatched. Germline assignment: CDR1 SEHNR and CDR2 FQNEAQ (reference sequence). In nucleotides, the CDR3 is TGTGCCAGCAGCGGACAGGGCGGAGAAAAACTGTTTTTT. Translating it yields CASSGQGGEKLFF.

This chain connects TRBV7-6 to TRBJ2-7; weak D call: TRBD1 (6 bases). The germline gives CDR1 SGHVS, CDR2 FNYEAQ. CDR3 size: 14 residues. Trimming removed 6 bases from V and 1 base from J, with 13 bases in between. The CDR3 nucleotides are TGTGCCAGCAGTTGGGACAAAGGTTCCTACGAGCAGTACTTC. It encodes CASSWDKGSYEQYF.

Written as DNA, the CDR3 is TGTGCCAGCAGCTTTTACAGGGGTGGGATGGAAAAACTGTTTTTT. Its translation is CASSFYRGGMEKLFF. This chain links TRBV5-5 with TRBJ1-4, with TRBD1 matching over 7 bases. Germline lookup yields CDR1 SGHKS and CDR2 YYEKEE (reference sequence). The V segment lost 2 bases and the J segment 8 bases; nucleotides outside the gene matches: 9. The CDR3 runs to 15 residues.

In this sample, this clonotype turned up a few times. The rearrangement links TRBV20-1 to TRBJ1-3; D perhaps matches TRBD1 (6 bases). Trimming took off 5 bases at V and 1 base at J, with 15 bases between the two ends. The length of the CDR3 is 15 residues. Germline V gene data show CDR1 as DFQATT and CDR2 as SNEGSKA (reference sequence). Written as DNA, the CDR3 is TGCAGTGCTTTACCCAGGGGAGGGTCTGGAAACACCATATATTTT. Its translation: CSALPRGGSGNTIYF.

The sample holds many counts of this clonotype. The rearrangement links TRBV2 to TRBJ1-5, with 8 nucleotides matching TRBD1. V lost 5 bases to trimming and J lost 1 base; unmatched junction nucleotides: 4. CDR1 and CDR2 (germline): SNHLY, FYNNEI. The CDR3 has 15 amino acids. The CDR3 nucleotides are TGTGCCAGCAGTCCTCAGGGGGCAAGCAATCAGCCCCAGCATTTT. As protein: CASSPQGASNQPQHF.

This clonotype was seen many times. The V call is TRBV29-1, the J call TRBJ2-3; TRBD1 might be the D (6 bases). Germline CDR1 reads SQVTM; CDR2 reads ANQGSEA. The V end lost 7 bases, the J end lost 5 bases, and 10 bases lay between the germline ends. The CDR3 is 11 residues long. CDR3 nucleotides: TGCAGCGATGTCAGGGGAGATACGCAGTATTTT. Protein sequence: CSDVRGDTQYF.

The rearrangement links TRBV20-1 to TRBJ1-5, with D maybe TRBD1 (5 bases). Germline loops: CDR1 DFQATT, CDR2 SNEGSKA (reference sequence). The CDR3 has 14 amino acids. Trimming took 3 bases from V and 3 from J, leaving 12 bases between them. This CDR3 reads CSARTVGANQPQHF. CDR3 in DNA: TGCAGTGCTAGGACGGTAGGGGCCAATCAGCCCCAGCATTTT.

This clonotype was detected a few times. The CDR3 loop reads CASSQAGFEGHTEAFF. In DNA, the CDR3 is TGTGCCAGCAGCCAAGCAGGATTCGAGGGCCACACTGAAGCTTTCTTT. The genes are TRBV3-1 and TRBJ1-1; D unresolved. Germline CDR1 and CDR2: LGHDT and YNNKEL (reference sequence). Trimming pared 1 base from V and 3 bases from J, leaving 15 bases between. This CDR3 contains 16 residues.

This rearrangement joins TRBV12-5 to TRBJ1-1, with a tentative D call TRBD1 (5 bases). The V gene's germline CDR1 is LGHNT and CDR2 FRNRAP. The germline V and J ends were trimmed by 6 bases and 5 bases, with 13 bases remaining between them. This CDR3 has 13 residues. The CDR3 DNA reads TGTGCTAGTGGCAGGGAGATAGGGACTGAAGCTTTCTTT. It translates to CASGREIGTEAFF. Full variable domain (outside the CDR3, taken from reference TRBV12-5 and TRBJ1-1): DARVTQTPRHKVTEMGQEVTMRCQPILGHNTVFWYRQTMMQGLELLAYFRNRAPLDDSGMPKDRFSAEMPDATLATLKIQPSEPRDSAVYFCASGREIGTEAFFGQGTRLTVV.

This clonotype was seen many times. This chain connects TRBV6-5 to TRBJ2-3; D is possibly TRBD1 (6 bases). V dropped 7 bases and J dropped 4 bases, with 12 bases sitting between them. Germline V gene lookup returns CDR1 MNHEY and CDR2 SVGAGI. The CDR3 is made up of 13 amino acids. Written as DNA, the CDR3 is TGTGCCAGCATTATAAAGGGGGCAGATACGCAGTATTTT. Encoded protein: CASIIKGADTQYF.

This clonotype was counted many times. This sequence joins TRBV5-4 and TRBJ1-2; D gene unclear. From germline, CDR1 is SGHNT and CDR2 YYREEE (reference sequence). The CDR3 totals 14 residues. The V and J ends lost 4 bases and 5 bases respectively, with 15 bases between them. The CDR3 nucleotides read TGTGCCAGCAGCCCCACTGGACCCGGGTATGGCTACACCTTC. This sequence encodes CASSPTGPGYGYTF.

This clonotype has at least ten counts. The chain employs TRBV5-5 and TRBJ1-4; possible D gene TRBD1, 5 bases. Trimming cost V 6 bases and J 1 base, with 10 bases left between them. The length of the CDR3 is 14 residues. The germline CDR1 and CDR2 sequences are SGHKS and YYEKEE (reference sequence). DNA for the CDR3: TGTGCCAGCACATTAAGGGGAACTAATGAAAAACTGTTTTTT. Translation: CASTLRGTNEKLFF.

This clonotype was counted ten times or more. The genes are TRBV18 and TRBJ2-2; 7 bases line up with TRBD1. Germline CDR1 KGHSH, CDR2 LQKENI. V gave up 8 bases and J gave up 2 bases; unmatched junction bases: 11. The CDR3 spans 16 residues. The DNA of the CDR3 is TGTGCCAGCAAAAGTTGGGACAGCCAAAACACCGGGGAGCTGTTTTTT. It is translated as CASKSWDSQNTGELFF.

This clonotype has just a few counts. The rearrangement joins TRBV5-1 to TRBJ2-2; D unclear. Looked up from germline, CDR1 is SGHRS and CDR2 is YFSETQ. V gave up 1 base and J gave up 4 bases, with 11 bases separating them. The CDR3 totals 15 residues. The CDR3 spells CASSLRGSGTGELFF. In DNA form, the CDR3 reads TGCGCCAGCAGCTTGCGTGGGTCTGGCACCGGGGAGCTGTTTTTT.

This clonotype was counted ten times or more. The CDR3 protein is CASSLVSQFRYEQYF. CDR3 coding DNA: TGTGCCAGCAGCTTAGTCAGCCAGTTCCGTTACGAGCAGTACTTC. V is TRBV7-8 and J is TRBJ2-7; D is ambiguous. Germline CDR1 is SGHVS and CDR2 is FQNEAQ. Between the trimmed V and J ends, which lost 1 base and 4 bases, there was a span of 14 bases. The CDR3 totals 15 residues.

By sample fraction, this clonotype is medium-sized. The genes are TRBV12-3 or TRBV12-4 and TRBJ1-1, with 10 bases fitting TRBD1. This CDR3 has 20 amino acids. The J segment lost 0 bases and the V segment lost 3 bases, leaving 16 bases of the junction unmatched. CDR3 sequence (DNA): TGTGCCAGCAGTTTTCTTAGGGGCGGGACAGGGGATCTCGTGAACACTGAAGCTTTCTTT. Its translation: CASSFLRGGTGDLVNTEAFF.